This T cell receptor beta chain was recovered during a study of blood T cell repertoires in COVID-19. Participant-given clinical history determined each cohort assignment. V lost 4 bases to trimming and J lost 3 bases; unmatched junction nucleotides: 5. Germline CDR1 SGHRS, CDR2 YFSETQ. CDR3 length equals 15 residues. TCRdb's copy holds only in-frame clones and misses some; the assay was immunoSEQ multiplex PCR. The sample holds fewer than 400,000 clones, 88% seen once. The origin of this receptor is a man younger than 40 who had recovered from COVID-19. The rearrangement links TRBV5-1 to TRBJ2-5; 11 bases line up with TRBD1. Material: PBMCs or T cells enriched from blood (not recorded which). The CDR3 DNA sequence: TGCGCCAGCAGCCGAGGACAGGGGGCGGAAGAGACCCAGTACTTC. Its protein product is CASSRGQGAEETQYF.